Listed below are T cell receptor beta chains from one sample, sequenced in a study of T cells in Graves' hyperthyroidism and ophthalmopathy. TCRdb redid the calling of the multiplex PCR reads with MiXCR, one entry per CDR3 protein. In the table there are 300,000 to 500,000 distinct CDR3 sequences, about an eighth of which are singletons. The sample was blood. All receptors come from a middle-aged man with Graves' ophthalmopathy. Both conserved end residues are trimmed from each CDR3. The order of the fields is J gene, V gene, CDR3 protein.

j_call: TRBJ1-3
v_call: TRBV2
cdr3_aa: ASTKRNTIY

j_call: TRBJ2-3
v_call: TRBV9
cdr3_aa: ASSLGGLAGLDYTDTQY

j_call: TRBJ2-1
v_call: TRBV20-1
cdr3_aa: SASGWEFNEQF

j_call: TRBJ2-2
v_call: TRBV5-1
cdr3_aa: ASSVGHSNTGELF

j_call: TRBJ1-5
v_call: TRBV15
cdr3_aa: ATSSAPYSNQPQH

j_call: TRBJ2-2
v_call: TRBV9
cdr3_aa: ASTWTPNTGELF

j_call: TRBJ2-7
v_call: TRBV6-5
cdr3_aa: ASSSNGGAYEQY

j_call: TRBJ2-2
v_call: TRBV20-1
cdr3_aa: SARGLAGVGTGELF

j_call: TRBJ1-4
v_call: TRBV7-9
cdr3_aa: ASRPDRRDEKLF

j_call: TRBJ2-7
v_call: TRBV6-5
cdr3_aa: ASSYSIGGYYEQY

j_call: TRBJ1-2
v_call: TRBV2
cdr3_aa: ASSDQGVNYGYT

j_call: TRBJ2-7
v_call: TRBV20-1
cdr3_aa: SARGAQTSYEQY

j_call: TRBJ2-1
v_call: TRBV3-1
cdr3_aa: ASSQDSGRQEQF

j_call: TRBJ2-7
v_call: TRBV5-1
cdr3_aa: ASSSPGTYEQY

j_call: TRBJ2-2
v_call: TRBV2
cdr3_aa: ANRVAGELF

j_call: TRBJ2-7
v_call: TRBV5-1
cdr3_aa: ASSLGLLLAGVREQY

j_call: TRBJ1-1
v_call: TRBV27
cdr3_aa: ASSIRPSQLLNTEAF

j_call: TRBJ2-1
v_call: TRBV19
cdr3_aa: ASSIERFNEQF

j_call: TRBJ2-1
v_call: TRBV7-6
cdr3_aa: ASSAESSYHNEQF

j_call: TRBJ1-1
v_call: TRBV10-3
cdr3_aa: AISEPQGARLNTEAF

j_call: TRBJ2-7
v_call: TRBV18
cdr3_aa: ASSPPGTSYEQY

j_call: TRBJ2-1
v_call: TRBV6-1
cdr3_aa: ASKVVASNEQF

j_call: TRBJ2-3
v_call: TRBV7-2
cdr3_aa: ASSARGLAGADTQY

j_call: TRBJ2-1
v_call: TRBV28
cdr3_aa: ASSTNLAGGRYNEQF

j_call: TRBJ2-3
v_call: TRBV20-1
cdr3_aa: SAPSTRRGTDTQY

j_call: TRBJ1-3
v_call: TRBV5-1
cdr3_aa: ASSPGASGNTIY

j_call: TRBJ2-4
v_call: TRBV2
cdr3_aa: ASSVKALQY

j_call: TRBJ1-1
v_call: TRBV12-3/TRBV12-4
cdr3_aa: TSSFTGNTEAF

j_call: TRBJ1-2
v_call: TRBV29-1
cdr3_aa: SVGLGSYGYT

j_call: TRBJ2-3
v_call: TRBV6-1
cdr3_aa: ASSEARGQGYSSTDTQY

j_call: TRBJ1-1
v_call: TRBV3-1
cdr3_aa: ASSQRDKRTEAF

j_call: TRBJ2-1
v_call: TRBV30
cdr3_aa: AWIPRLAGANEQF

j_call: TRBJ1-5
v_call: TRBV2
cdr3_aa: ASRPRTVLNQPQH

j_call: TRBJ2-5
v_call: TRBV12-3/TRBV12-4
cdr3_aa: ASRSQSWETQY

j_call: TRBJ1-5
v_call: TRBV6-2/TRBV6-3
cdr3_aa: ASSYETANQPQH

j_call: TRBJ1-4
v_call: TRBV20-1
cdr3_aa: SAPDQGGLF

j_call: TRBJ2-1
v_call: TRBV27
cdr3_aa: ASSTWGAGPNEQF

j_call: TRBJ2-3
v_call: TRBV20-1
cdr3_aa: SARDTTDTQY

j_call: TRBJ2-7
v_call: TRBV4-1
cdr3_aa: ASSQVETASYEQY

j_call: TRBJ2-3
v_call: TRBV12-5
cdr3_aa: ASGLVPSGADHPDTQY

j_call: TRBJ2-1
v_call: TRBV19
cdr3_aa: ASSLDGTAYNEQF

j_call: TRBJ2-2
v_call: TRBV3-1
cdr3_aa: ASSQGAGAGELF